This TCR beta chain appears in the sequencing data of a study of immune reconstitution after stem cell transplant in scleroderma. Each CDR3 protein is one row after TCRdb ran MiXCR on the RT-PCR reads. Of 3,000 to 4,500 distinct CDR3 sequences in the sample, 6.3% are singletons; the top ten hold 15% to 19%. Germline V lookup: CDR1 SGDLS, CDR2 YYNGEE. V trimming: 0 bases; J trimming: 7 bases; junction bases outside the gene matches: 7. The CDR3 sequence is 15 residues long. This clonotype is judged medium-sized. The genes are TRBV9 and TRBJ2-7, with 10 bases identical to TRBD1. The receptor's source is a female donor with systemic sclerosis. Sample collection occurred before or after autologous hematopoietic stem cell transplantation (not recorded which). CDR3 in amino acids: CASSVGTGGPEEQYF. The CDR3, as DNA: TGTGCCAGCAGCGTAGGGACAGGGGGGCCGGAAGAGCAGTACTTC.